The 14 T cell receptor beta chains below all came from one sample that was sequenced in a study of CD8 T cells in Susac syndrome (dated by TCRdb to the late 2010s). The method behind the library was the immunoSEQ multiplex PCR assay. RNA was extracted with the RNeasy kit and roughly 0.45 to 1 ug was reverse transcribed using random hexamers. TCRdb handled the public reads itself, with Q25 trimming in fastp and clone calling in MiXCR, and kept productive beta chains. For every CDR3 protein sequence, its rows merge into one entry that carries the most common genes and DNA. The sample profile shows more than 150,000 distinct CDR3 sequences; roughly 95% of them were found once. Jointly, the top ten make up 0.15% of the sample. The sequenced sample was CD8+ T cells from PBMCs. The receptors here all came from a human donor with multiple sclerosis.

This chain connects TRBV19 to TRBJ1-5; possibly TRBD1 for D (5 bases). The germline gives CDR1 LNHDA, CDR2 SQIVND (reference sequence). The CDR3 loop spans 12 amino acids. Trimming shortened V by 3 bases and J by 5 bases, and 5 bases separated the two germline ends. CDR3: CASSMGDQPQHF. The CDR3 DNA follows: TGTGCCAGTAGTATGGGGGATCAGCCCCAGCATTTT.

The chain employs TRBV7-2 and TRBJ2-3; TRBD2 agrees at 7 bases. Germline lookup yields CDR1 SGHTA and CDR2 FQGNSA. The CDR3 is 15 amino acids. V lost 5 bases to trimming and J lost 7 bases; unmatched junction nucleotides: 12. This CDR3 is CASSTEGSSGNTQYF. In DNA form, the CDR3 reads TGTGCCAGCAGCACCGAAGGATCTAGCGGAAATACGCAGTATTTT.

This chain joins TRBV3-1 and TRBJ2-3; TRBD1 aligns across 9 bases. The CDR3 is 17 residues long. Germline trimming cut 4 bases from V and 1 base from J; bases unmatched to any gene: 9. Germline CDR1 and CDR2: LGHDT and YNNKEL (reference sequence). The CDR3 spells CASSLQRRDRGTDTQYF. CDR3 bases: TGTGCCAGCAGCCTCCAACGACGGGACAGGGGCACAGATACGCAGTATTTT.

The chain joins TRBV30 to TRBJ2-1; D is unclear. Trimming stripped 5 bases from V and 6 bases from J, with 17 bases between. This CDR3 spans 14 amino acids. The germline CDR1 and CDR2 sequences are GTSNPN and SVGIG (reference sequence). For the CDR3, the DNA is TGTGCCTGGGTAGACTCCCCGGCCTTCAATGAGCAGTTCTTC. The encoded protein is CAWVDSPAFNEQFF.

CDR3 in DNA: TGTGCCAGCCAGGCAAGCACCGGAAATCAGCCCCAGCATTTT. Its translation is CASQASTGNQPQHF. The chain is built from TRBV2 and TRBJ1-5; no reliable D call. Germline values: CDR1 SNHLY, CDR2 FYNNEI. This CDR3 spans 14 amino acids. The V end was cut by 8 bases, the J end by 4 bases, with 15 bases between. Combining the CDR3 with reference TRBV2 and TRBJ1-5 gives the whole variable domain EPEVTQTPSHQVTQMGQEVILRCVPISNHLYFYWYRQILGQKVEFLVSFYNNEISEKSEIFDDQFSVERPDGSNFTLKIRSTKLEDSAMYFCASQASTGNQPQHFGDGTRLSIL.

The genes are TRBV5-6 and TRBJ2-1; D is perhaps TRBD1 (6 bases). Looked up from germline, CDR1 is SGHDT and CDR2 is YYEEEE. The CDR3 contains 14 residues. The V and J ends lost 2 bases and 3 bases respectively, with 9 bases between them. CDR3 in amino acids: CASSFQQGYNEQFF. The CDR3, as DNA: TGTGCCAGCAGCTTTCAACAGGGCTACAATGAGCAGTTCTTC. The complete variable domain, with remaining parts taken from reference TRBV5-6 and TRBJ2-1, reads DAGVTQSPTHLIKTRGQQVTLRCSPKSGHDTVSWYQQALGQGPQFIFQYYEEEERQRGNFPDRFSGHQFPNYSSELNVNALLLGDSALYLCASSFQQGYNEQFFGPGTRLTVL.

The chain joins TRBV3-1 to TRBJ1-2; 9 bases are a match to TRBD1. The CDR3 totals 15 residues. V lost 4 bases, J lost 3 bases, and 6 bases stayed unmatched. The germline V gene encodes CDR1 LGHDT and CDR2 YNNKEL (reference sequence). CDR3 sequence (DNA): TGTGCCAGCAGCCTATCCCGGGACAGGGACTATGGCTACACCTTC. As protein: CASSLSRDRDYGYTF.

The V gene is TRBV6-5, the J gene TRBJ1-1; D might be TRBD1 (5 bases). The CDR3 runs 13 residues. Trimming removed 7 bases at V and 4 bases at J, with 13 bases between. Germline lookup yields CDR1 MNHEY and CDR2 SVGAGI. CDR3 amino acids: CASIPGRSTEAFF. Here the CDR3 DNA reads TGTGCCAGCATCCCAGGGAGAAGCACTGAAGCTTTCTTT.

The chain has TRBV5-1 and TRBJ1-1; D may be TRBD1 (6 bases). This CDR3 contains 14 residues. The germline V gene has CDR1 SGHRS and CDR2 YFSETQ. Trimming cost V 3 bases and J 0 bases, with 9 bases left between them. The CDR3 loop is CASSSGDMNTEAFF. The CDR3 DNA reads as TGCGCCAGCAGCTCCGGGGACATGAACACTGAAGCTTTCTTT.

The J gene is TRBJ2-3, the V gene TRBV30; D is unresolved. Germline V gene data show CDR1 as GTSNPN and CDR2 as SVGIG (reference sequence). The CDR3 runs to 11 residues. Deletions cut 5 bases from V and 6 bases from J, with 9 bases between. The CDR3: CAWGIGDTQYF. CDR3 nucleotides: TGTGCCTGGGGAATAGGTGATACGCAGTATTTT.

Here the CDR3 DNA reads TGTGCCAGCGGCAACCTGAGGGGGGGGCGCCACAATGAGCAGTTCTTC. This codes for CASGNLRGGRHNEQFF. The J gene is TRBJ2-1, the V gene TRBV6-2 or TRBV6-3; tentatively, D is TRBD2 (7 bases). The V gene's germline CDR1 is MNHEY and CDR2 SVGEGT. CDR3 length: 16 residues. Trimming removed 8 bases at V and 5 bases at J, with 22 bases between.

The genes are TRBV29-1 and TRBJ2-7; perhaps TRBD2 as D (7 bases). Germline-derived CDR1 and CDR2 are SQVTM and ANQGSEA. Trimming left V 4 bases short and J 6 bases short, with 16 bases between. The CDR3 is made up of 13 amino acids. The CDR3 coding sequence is TGCAGCGTTGTTGGGGGGGCGGTGGGCGAGCAGTACTTC. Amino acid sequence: CSVVGGAVGEQYF.

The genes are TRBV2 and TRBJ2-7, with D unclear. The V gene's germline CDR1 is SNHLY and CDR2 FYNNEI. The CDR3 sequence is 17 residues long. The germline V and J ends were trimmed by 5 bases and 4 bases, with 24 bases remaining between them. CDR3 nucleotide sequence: TGTGCCAGCAGTCCTGGTGCTCGTCGGGCAAGCACATACGAGCAGTACGTC. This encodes CASSPGARRASTYEQYV.

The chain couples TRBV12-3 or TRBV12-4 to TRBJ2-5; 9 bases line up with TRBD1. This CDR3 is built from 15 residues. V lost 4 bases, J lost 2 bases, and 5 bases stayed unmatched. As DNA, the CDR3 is TGTGCCAGCAGTTCAGGACAGGGGCCTCAAGAGACCCAGTACTTC. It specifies CASSSGQGPQETQYF.